This T cell receptor (beta chain) was sequenced during a study of control samples from healthy donors and cancer patients. The protocol was immunoSEQ multiplex PCR, while the TCRdb copy is restricted to in-frame clones and leaves out a portion. This sample has some 150,000 clones, with approximately 94% found just once. CDR1 is MNHEY, CDR2 SMNVEV, per germline (reference sequence). V lost 1 base and J lost 4, with 7 bases in between. The CDR3 runs to 13 residues. This chain uses TRBV27 with TRBJ1-1; no clear D gene. The sample was PBMCs. This receptor was identified in a man aged 55 to 70 with colorectal cancer. The CDR3 DNA is TGTGCCAGCAGTTTATGGGGAACCACTGAAGCTTTCTTT. Amino acid sequence: CASSLWGTTEAFF.